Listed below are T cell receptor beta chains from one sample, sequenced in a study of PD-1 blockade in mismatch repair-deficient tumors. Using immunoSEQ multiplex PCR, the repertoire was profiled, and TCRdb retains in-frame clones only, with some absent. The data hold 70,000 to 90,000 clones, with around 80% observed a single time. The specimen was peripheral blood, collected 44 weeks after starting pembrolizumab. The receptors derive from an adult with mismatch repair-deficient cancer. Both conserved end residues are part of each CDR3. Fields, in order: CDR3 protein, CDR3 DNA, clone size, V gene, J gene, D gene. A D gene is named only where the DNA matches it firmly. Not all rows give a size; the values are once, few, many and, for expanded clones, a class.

CDR3 protein: CASSLEALSGNTIYF
CDR3 DNA: TGTGCCAGCAGCTTGGAGGCACTCTCTGGAAACACCATATATTTT
clone size: NA
V gene: TRBV5-6
J gene: TRBJ1-3
D gene: NA

CDR3 protein: CASSLGGQGAIREKLFF
CDR3 DNA: TGCGCCAGCAGCTTGGGGGGACAGGGGGCTATCCGAGAAAAACTGTTTTTT
clone size: few
V gene: TRBV5-1
J gene: TRBJ1-4
D gene: TRBD1

CDR3 protein: CASSPRDWAAQFF
CDR3 DNA: TGTGCCAGCAGTCCCAGGGACTGGGCGGCGCAGTTCTTC
clone size: NA
V gene: TRBV27
J gene: TRBJ2-1
D gene: NA

CDR3 protein: CASSATGTRDTGELFF
CDR3 DNA: TGTGCCAGCAGTGCCACCGGGACCAGGGACACCGGGGAGCTGTTTTTT
clone size: NA
V gene: TRBV27
J gene: TRBJ2-2
D gene: NA

CDR3 protein: CASSDFSGRSTYEQYF
CDR3 DNA: TGCGCCAGCAGCGACTTTAGCGGGAGGTCCACCTACGAGCAGTACTTC
clone size: NA
V gene: TRBV10-1
J gene: TRBJ2-7
D gene: TRBD2

CDR3 protein: CASSLRQGTYEQYF
CDR3 DNA: TGCGCCAGCAGCTTGAGGCAGGGTACCTACGAGCAGTACTTC
clone size: NA
V gene: TRBV5-1
J gene: TRBJ2-7
D gene: NA

CDR3 protein: CASSGSGGLGEQYF
CDR3 DNA: TGTGCCAGCAGCGGAAGCGGGGGGCTAGGCGAGCAGTACTTC
clone size: NA
V gene: TRBV9
J gene: TRBJ2-7
D gene: TRBD2

CDR3 protein: CASSLEVAGEREQFF
CDR3 DNA: TGCGCCAGCAGCTTGGAGGTAGCGGGAGAACGTGAGCAGTTCTTC
clone size: NA
V gene: TRBV5-1
J gene: TRBJ2-1
D gene: TRBD2

CDR3 protein: CASSEGGQGNDRYF
CDR3 DNA: TGCGCCAGCAGCGAGGGGGGACAGGGGAATGATCGGTACTTC
clone size: NA
V gene: TRBV5-1
J gene: TRBJ2-7
D gene: TRBD1

CDR3 protein: CASSLVGFTDTQYF
CDR3 DNA: TGTGCCAGCAGCTTGGTGGGTTTCACAGATACGCAGTATTTT
clone size: NA
V gene: TRBV5-5
J gene: TRBJ2-3
D gene: NA

CDR3 protein: CASSPLPIYEQYF
CDR3 DNA: TGTGCCAGCAGCCCCCTGCCGATCTACGAGCAGTACTTC
clone size: NA
V gene: TRBV11-2
J gene: TRBJ2-7
D gene: NA

CDR3 protein: CASSLGTSYTSYNEQFF
CDR3 DNA: TGTGCCAGCAGCCTGGGGACTAGCTATACCTCCTACAATGAGCAGTTCTTC
clone size: NA
V gene: TRBV11-2
J gene: TRBJ2-1
D gene: TRBD2

CDR3 protein: CASSEEVSGNQPQHF
CDR3 DNA: TGTGCCAGCAGTGAAGAAGTAAGCGGGAATCAGCCCCAGCATTTT
clone size: NA
V gene: TRBV2
J gene: TRBJ1-5
D gene: NA

CDR3 protein: CASSQELGYEQYF
CDR3 DNA: TGCGCCAGCAGCCAAGAGCTAGGGTACGAGCAGTACTTC
clone size: NA
V gene: TRBV4-3
J gene: TRBJ2-7
D gene: NA

CDR3 protein: CACPRDRARSGANVLTF
CDR3 DNA: TGTGCCTGTCCCCGGGACAGGGCCCGCTCTGGGGCCAACGTCCTGACTTTC
clone size: NA
V gene: TRBV30
J gene: TRBJ2-6
D gene: TRBD1

CDR3 protein: CASSETAGPGHHLSEKLFF
CDR3 DNA: TGTGCCAGCAGTGAGACCGCTGGACCGGGACACCACCTCAGCGAAAAACTGTTTTTT
clone size: NA
V gene: TRBV6-1
J gene: TRBJ1-4
D gene: NA

CDR3 protein: CASSVSDRVGYDEQFF
CDR3 DNA: TGTGCCAGCAGCGTGAGCGACAGGGTTGGTTACGATGAGCAGTTCTTC
clone size: few
V gene: TRBV9
J gene: TRBJ2-1
D gene: TRBD1

CDR3 protein: CASSLWGSNYGYTF
CDR3 DNA: TGTGCCAGCAGTTTATGGGGGTCCAACTATGGCTACACCTTC
clone size: NA
V gene: TRBV6-5
J gene: TRBJ1-2
D gene: NA

CDR3 protein: CASSFGTSGYEQYF
CDR3 DNA: TGTGCCAGCAGCTTCGGGACTAGCGGGTACGAGCAGTACTTC
clone size: NA
V gene: TRBV5-4
J gene: TRBJ2-7
D gene: TRBD2

CDR3 protein: CASSLRKNEQFF
CDR3 DNA: TGTGCCAGCAGCTTAAGGAAGAATGAGCAGTTCTTC
clone size: few
V gene: TRBV11-3
J gene: TRBJ2-1
D gene: NA

CDR3 protein: CASRLRGETEAFF
CDR3 DNA: TGTGCCAGTAGACTGAGGGGGGAAACTGAAGCTTTCTTT
clone size: NA
V gene: TRBV19
J gene: TRBJ1-1
D gene: NA

CDR3 protein: CASSPSLGSYEQYF
CDR3 DNA: TGTGCCAGCTCACCTTCCCTGGGATCCTACGAGCAGTACTTC
clone size: NA
V gene: TRBV18
J gene: TRBJ2-7
D gene: NA